Listed below are T cell receptor beta chains from one sample, sequenced in a study of CD8 T cells in Susac syndrome. In TCRdb, the immunoSEQ multiplex PCR reads were re-called with MiXCR into one record per CDR3 protein. The sample yields roughly 180,000 distinct CDR3 sequences, approximately 96% seen once. Sequencing was done on a sample of CD4+ T cells from PBMCs. Receptors originate from a human donor in good health. Each CDR3 is given with its conserved first and last residue. The D gene is left open where the match is weak. Size values are once, few and many counts, or a class for expanded clones, and some rows have none.

clone_size	v_call	j_call	d_call	cdr3_nt	cdr3_aa
.	TRBV29-1	TRBJ2-5	TRBD2	TGCAGCGTTGGACTAGCCCAAGAGACCCAGTACTTC	CSVGLAQETQYF
.	TRBV20-1	TRBJ1-2	TRBD1	TGCAGTGCTGCCCACAGGGGTAACTATGGCTACACCTTC	CSAAHRGNYGYTF
.	TRBV20-1	TRBJ1-1	.	TGCAGTGCTAGAGATCCGGCCGAAAGGCGTCCAAACACTGAAGCTTTCTTT	CSARDPAERRPNTEAFF
.	TRBV7-8	TRBJ1-1	.	TGTGCCAGCAGCTTAGCGGGACGGACGAACACTGAAGCTTTCTTT	CASSLAGRTNTEAFF
.	TRBV20-1	TRBJ2-1	TRBD2	TGCAGTGCTAGAGGCGGGGGGTACAATGAGCAGTTCTTC	CSARGGGYNEQFF
.	TRBV5-1	TRBJ2-5	.	TGCGCCAGCAGCTTGTCTAACCCGGAGACCCAGTACTTC	CASSLSNPETQYF
.	TRBV20-1	TRBJ2-1	.	TGCAGTGCTAGAGATAGCAGGACCTACAATGAGCAGTTCTTC	CSARDSRTYNEQFF
.	TRBV6-1	TRBJ2-1	.	TGTGCCAGCAGGACTACCCCAAGCTCCTACAATGAGCAGTTCTTC	CASRTTPSSYNEQFF
once	TRBV4-3	TRBJ2-5	.	TGCGCCAGCAGCCAAGATGAGTCCAGCTCGGAGACCCAGTACTTC	CASSQDESSSETQYF
.	TRBV5-1	TRBJ2-3	.	TGCGCCAGCAGCTTGGCCGTCCGCACAGATACGCAGTATTTT	CASSLAVRTDTQYF
.	TRBV14	TRBJ2-1	TRBD2	TGTGCCAGCAGCCAAGATCGGGGGGGCCCAGTTGGCCACAATGAGCAGTTCTTC	CASSQDRGGPVGHNEQFF
.	TRBV7-9	TRBJ2-2	TRBD2	TGTGCCAGCAGCTTCGGGACTAGCGGGGACCTAGGCCGGGAGCTGTTTTTT	CASSFGTSGDLGRELFF
.	TRBV29-1	TRBJ2-1	.	TGCAGCGTTGACGAACAGGGACAATACAATGAGCAGTTCTTC	CSVDEQGQYNEQFF
.	TRBV12-3/TRBV12-4	TRBJ1-1	.	TGTGCCAGCAGTTTCGTGGAAAGGACTGAAGCTTTCTTT	CASSFVERTEAFF
.	TRBV20-1	TRBJ2-5	TRBD2	TGCAGTGCTAGAGAACCAGCGGGGAGCCAAGAGACCCAGTACTTC	CSAREPAGSQETQYF
once	TRBV20-1	TRBJ1-3	.	TGCAGTGCTAGAGACGGGAGCTCTGGAAACACCATATATTTT	CSARDGSSGNTIYF
.	TRBV7-2	TRBJ2-5	.	TGTGCCAGCAGCTCGGGGGATCAAGAGACCCAGTACTTC	CASSSGDQETQYF